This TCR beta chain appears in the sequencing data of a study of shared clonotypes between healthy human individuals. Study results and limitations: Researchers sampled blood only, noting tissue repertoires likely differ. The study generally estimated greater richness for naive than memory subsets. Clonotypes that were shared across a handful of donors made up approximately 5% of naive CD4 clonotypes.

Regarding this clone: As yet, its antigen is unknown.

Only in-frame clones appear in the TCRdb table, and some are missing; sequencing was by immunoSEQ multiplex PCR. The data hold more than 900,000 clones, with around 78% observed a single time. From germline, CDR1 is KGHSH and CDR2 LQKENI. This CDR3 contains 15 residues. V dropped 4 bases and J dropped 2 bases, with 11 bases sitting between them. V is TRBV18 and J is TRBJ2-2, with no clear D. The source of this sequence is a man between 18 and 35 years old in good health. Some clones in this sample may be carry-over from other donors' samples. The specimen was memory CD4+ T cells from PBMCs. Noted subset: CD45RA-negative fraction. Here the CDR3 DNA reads TGTGCCAGCTCACTCACAACAGCTAACACCGGGGAGCTGTTTTTT. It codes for CASSLTTANTGELFF.